This T cell receptor beta chain was recovered during a study of OX40 agonist ivuxolimab in advanced cancers. Study-wide context: Allowance was made for prior anti-PD-1, anti-PD-L1 or anti-CTLA-4 therapy, and around 41% had some. Three patients, one with hepatocellular carcinoma and two with cutaneous melanoma, responded partially.

Study-level findings and limits: Researchers report that CD8+ T cells had, on average, more expanded clones than CD4+. Blood T cells, both CD4+ and CD8+, expanded clonally by week 6 at 0.1 to 3.0 mg/kg.

CDR3 size: 12 residues. V shed 5 bases and J shed 3 bases, with 4 bases lying between them. In germline, CDR1 is SGHTA, CDR2 FQGNSA. As for this clone: Its antigen is undetermined.

Assay used: immunoSEQ multiplex PCR; TCRdb lists only in-frame clones, some missing. The sample consists of about 54,000 clones, about 83% of them appearing once. The clonotype originates from an adult with an advanced solid tumor such as melanoma, head and neck, liver or kidney cancer. The V gene is TRBV7-2, the J gene TRBJ2-2; D unclear. Material: CD4+ or CD8+ T cells sorted from blood, obtained in a trial of the OX40 agonist ivuxolimab. The CDR3 loop reads CASSPYTGELFF. The CDR3 DNA follows: TGTGCCAGCAGCCCATACACCGGGGAGCTGTTTTTT.